Listed below are T cell receptor beta chains from one sample, sequenced in a study of blood T cell repertoires in COVID-19. The repertoire was sequenced with immunoSEQ multiplex PCR; TCRdb's copy has only in-frame clones and lacks some. Of about 340,000 clones listed, around 83% are singletons. The sequenced sample was peripheral blood. These receptors came from a man younger than 45 with active or convalescent COVID-19. CDR3s include the opening cysteine and the closing phenylalanine or tryptophan. Each record gives: D gene, clone size, CDR3 length, J gene, V gene, CDR3 DNA, CDR3 protein. D genes are given only for firm matches. Not every row has a clone size; where given, it reads once, few, many or a size class.

D gene: -; clone size: -; CDR3 length: 15; J gene: TRBJ2-2; V gene: TRBV4-3; CDR3 DNA: TGCGCCAGCAGCCAAGATCGGGTGAGGACCGGGGAGCTGTTTTTT; CDR3 protein: CASSQDRVRTGELFF
D gene: TRBD1; clone size: -; CDR3 length: 14; J gene: TRBJ2-2; V gene: TRBV5-1; CDR3 DNA: TGCGCCAGCAGCCCGGTACAGGGGGCCGGGGAGCTGTTTTTT; CDR3 protein: CASSPVQGAGELFF
D gene: TRBD2; clone size: -; CDR3 length: 15; J gene: TRBJ2-1; V gene: TRBV2; CDR3 DNA: TGTGCCAGCACCGAGGGAGCTAGCGGGGGTGGCGAGCAGTTCTTC; CDR3 protein: CASTEGASGGGEQFF
D gene: -; clone size: -; CDR3 length: 14; J gene: TRBJ2-2; V gene: TRBV30; CDR3 DNA: TGTGCCTGGAGTCCCGGGACTGCAACCGGGGAGCTGTTTTTT; CDR3 protein: CAWSPGTATGELFF
D gene: -; clone size: -; CDR3 length: 13; J gene: TRBJ2-7; V gene: TRBV20-1; CDR3 DNA: TGCAGTGCTAGTGTGGCGGGGATCTACGAGCAGTACTTC; CDR3 protein: CSASVAGIYEQYF
D gene: -; clone size: -; CDR3 length: 13; J gene: TRBJ2-1; V gene: TRBV7-9; CDR3 DNA: TGTGCCAGCAGCTTAGCGGAGGGAAGCGAGCAGTTCTTC; CDR3 protein: CASSLAEGSEQFF
D gene: -; clone size: once; CDR3 length: 15; J gene: TRBJ2-5; V gene: TRBV7-6; CDR3 DNA: TGTGCCAGCAGCTTCCCCCGACTAGATGGGGAGACCCAGTACTTC; CDR3 protein: CASSFPRLDGETQYF
D gene: TRBD2; clone size: once; CDR3 length: 13; J gene: TRBJ2-5; V gene: TRBV11-3; CDR3 DNA: TGTGCCAGCAGCTTAGGGACTAGCGGCTCCCAGTACTTC; CDR3 protein: CASSLGTSGSQYF
D gene: TRBD2; clone size: -; CDR3 length: 15; J gene: TRBJ2-3; V gene: TRBV11-3; CDR3 DNA: TGTGCCAGCAGCTTTAGCGGGGGGGGCACAGATACGCAGTATTTT; CDR3 protein: CASSFSGGGTDTQYF
D gene: TRBD2; clone size: -; CDR3 length: 15; J gene: TRBJ2-3; V gene: TRBV4-2; CDR3 DNA: TGTGCCAGCAGCCAACGGGGACTAGGCACAGATACGCAGTATTTT; CDR3 protein: CASSQRGLGTDTQYF
D gene: -; clone size: -; CDR3 length: 14; J gene: TRBJ2-7; V gene: TRBV9; CDR3 DNA: TGTGCCAGCAGCGTAGGGACAGTCTCCTACGAGCAGTACTTC; CDR3 protein: CASSVGTVSYEQYF
D gene: -; clone size: -; CDR3 length: 15; J gene: TRBJ2-1; V gene: TRBV6-2/TRBV6-3; CDR3 DNA: TGTGCCAGCAGTTCCCTAGGTCTGTCCTACAATGAGCAGTTCTTC; CDR3 protein: CASSSLGLSYNEQFF
D gene: TRBD1; clone size: -; CDR3 length: 16; J gene: TRBJ1-5; V gene: TRBV6-2/TRBV6-3; CDR3 DNA: TGTGCCAGCAGTTACTCTAGGGGACAGGGAACTTCGCCCCAGCATTTT; CDR3 protein: CASSYSRGQGTSPQHF
D gene: TRBD1; clone size: few; CDR3 length: 14; J gene: TRBJ1-4; V gene: TRBV19; CDR3 DNA: TGTGCCAGTAGGCTACAGGGGGCAAGTGAAAAACTGTTTTTT; CDR3 protein: CASRLQGASEKLFF
D gene: -; clone size: -; CDR3 length: 12; J gene: TRBJ2-3; V gene: TRBV28; CDR3 DNA: TGTGCCAGCAGGTCAGGGACAGATACGCAGTATTTT; CDR3 protein: CASRSGTDTQYF
D gene: -; clone size: -; CDR3 length: 13; J gene: TRBJ1-1; V gene: TRBV19; CDR3 DNA: TGTGCCAGTATTCCCCCTCTGAACACTGAAGCTTTCTTT; CDR3 protein: CASIPPLNTEAFF
D gene: TRBD1; clone size: -; CDR3 length: 16; J gene: TRBJ1-1; V gene: TRBV28; CDR3 DNA: TGTGCCAGCAGCCCGACCGGACAGGGCCCTAACACTGAAGCTTTCTTT; CDR3 protein: CASSPTGQGPNTEAFF
D gene: TRBD2; clone size: -; CDR3 length: 13; J gene: TRBJ2-1; V gene: TRBV2; CDR3 DNA: TGTGCCAGCGGGACTAGCGGACACAATGAGCAGTTCTTC; CDR3 protein: CASGTSGHNEQFF
D gene: TRBD1; clone size: -; CDR3 length: 14; J gene: TRBJ1-4; V gene: TRBV6-4; CDR3 DNA: TGTGCCAGCAGAGGGACAGGGATGGGAGAAAAACTGTTTTTT; CDR3 protein: CASRGTGMGEKLFF
D gene: -; clone size: -; CDR3 length: 13; J gene: TRBJ1-5; V gene: TRBV6-5; CDR3 DNA: TGTGCCAGCAGTTCGGGGGGAGATCAGCCCCAGCATTTT; CDR3 protein: CASSSGGDQPQHF
D gene: -; clone size: -; CDR3 length: 15; J gene: TRBJ1-3; V gene: TRBV28; CDR3 DNA: TGTGCCAGCACCACGGGAGTCAACGGCGGAAACACCATATATTTT; CDR3 protein: CASTTGVNGGNTIYF
D gene: TRBD1; clone size: -; CDR3 length: 15; J gene: TRBJ1-3; V gene: TRBV30; CDR3 DNA: TGTGCCTGGGCGGAGGGGGACAGCTCTGGAAACACCATATATTTT; CDR3 protein: CAWAEGDSSGNTIYF
D gene: TRBD2; clone size: -; CDR3 length: 15; J gene: TRBJ2-1; V gene: TRBV2; CDR3 DNA: TGTGCCAGCAGGCATACTAGCGGGAGAATCAATGAGCAGTTCTTC; CDR3 protein: CASRHTSGRINEQFF
D gene: TRBD1; clone size: -; CDR3 length: 16; J gene: TRBJ1-4; V gene: TRBV6-1; CDR3 DNA: TGTGCCAGCAGTGATAGACAGGGCCCCACTAATGAAAAACTGTTTTTT; CDR3 protein: CASSDRQGPTNEKLFF
D gene: TRBD2; clone size: -; CDR3 length: 16; J gene: TRBJ2-1; V gene: TRBV4-2; CDR3 DNA: TGTGCCAGCAGCCAAGACGGGAGGGCGCGGGGCAATGAGCAGTTCTTC; CDR3 protein: CASSQDGRARGNEQFF
D gene: -; clone size: -; CDR3 length: 13; J gene: TRBJ2-1; V gene: TRBV5-6; CDR3 DNA: TGTGCCAGCAGCCCCGGGTCTCTTTTCGAGCAGTTCTTC; CDR3 protein: CASSPGSLFEQFF
D gene: -; clone size: -; CDR3 length: 13; J gene: TRBJ1-5; V gene: TRBV6-2/TRBV6-3; CDR3 DNA: TGTGCCAGCAGTACGGGACATCCTCAGCCCCAGCATTTT; CDR3 protein: CASSTGHPQPQHF
D gene: -; clone size: -; CDR3 length: 15; J gene: TRBJ1-6; V gene: TRBV6-1; CDR3 DNA: TGTGCCAGCAGTGAACGAGCTGTGGGAGGATCACCCCTCCACTTT; CDR3 protein: CASSERAVGGSPLHF
D gene: -; clone size: -; CDR3 length: 13; J gene: TRBJ2-7; V gene: TRBV6-2/TRBV6-3; CDR3 DNA: TGTGCCAGCAGTTCACAGGGTTATGGCGAGCAGTACTTC; CDR3 protein: CASSSQGYGEQYF
D gene: TRBD1; clone size: -; CDR3 length: 16; J gene: TRBJ1-5; V gene: TRBV6-5; CDR3 DNA: TGTGCCAGCAGTTACTCGACAGGGCATAGCAATCAGCCCCAGCATTTT; CDR3 protein: CASSYSTGHSNQPQHF